The 15 T cell receptor beta chains listed next were all sequenced from one sample in a study of blood T cell repertoires in COVID-19. TCRdb's table, derived via immunoSEQ multiplex PCR, lists solely in-frame clones and lacks some. This sample yields around 450,000 clones, of which about nine tenths are seen a single time; approximately 0.7% belongs to the top ten. Sequenced input: PBMCs or T cells enriched from blood (not recorded which). The receptor source for this set is a young woman who had recovered from COVID-19.

This chain connects TRBV6-5 to TRBJ1-4; no firm D call. Germline assignment: CDR1 MNHEY and CDR2 SVGAGI. This CDR3 spans 14 amino acids. V lost 7 bases, J lost 1 base, and 10 bases lay in between. The CDR3 sequence is CASILDQTNEKLFF. The DNA of the CDR3 is TGTGCCAGCATTTTAGATCAAACTAATGAAAAACTGTTTTTT.

V is TRBV7-9 and J is TRBJ1-2; 10 nucleotides match TRBD1. The germline gives CDR1 SEHNR, CDR2 FQNEAQ (reference sequence). This CDR3 comprises 16 residues. The J segment lost 4 bases and the V segment lost 5 bases, leaving 10 bases of the junction unmatched. The CDR3 DNA reads as TGTGCCAGCAGCCAACTCCGGGACAGGGGACCCTATGGCTACACCTTC. It yields the protein CASSQLRDRGPYGYTF.

The rearrangement links TRBV28 to TRBJ2-3; 8 bases match TRBD2. This CDR3 is built from 15 residues. Germline CDR1 reads MDHEN; CDR2 reads SYDVKM. J gave up 8 bases and V 5 bases, and 12 bases lay outside the gene matches. This chain's CDR3 is CASSPLSGDWGTQYF. CDR3 DNA sequence: TGTGCCAGCAGTCCTCTTAGCGGGGATTGGGGTACGCAGTATTTT.

The chain combines TRBV12-3 or TRBV12-4 with TRBJ1-5; no reliable D call. V was shortened by 3 bases and J by 11 bases, with 11 bases between the two germline ends. The CDR3 sequence is 12 residues long. CDR3 nucleotide sequence: TGTGCCAGCAGTTTGGAGGGATCGGCCCAGCATTTT. Translation: CASSLEGSAQHF.

The rearrangement uses TRBV20-1 and TRBJ1-6; D is unresolved. The CDR3 is made up of 11 amino acids. Trimming shortened V by 6 bases and J by 13 bases, and 13 bases separated the two germline ends. Germline-derived CDR1 and CDR2 are DFQATT and SNEGSKA (reference sequence). The CDR3 coding sequence is TGCAGTGCCCTCTGGTTCGGGCCCCTCCACTTT. Amino acid sequence: CSALWFGPLHF.

The V and J genes are TRBV5-1 and TRBJ1-5; unclear D gene. Trimming cost V 0 bases and J 7 bases, with 11 bases left between them. The V gene's germline CDR1 is SGHRS and CDR2 YFSETQ. This CDR3 contains 14 residues. The CDR3 is CASSLGGMEQPQHF. In DNA, the CDR3 is TGCGCCAGCAGCTTGGGAGGGATGGAACAGCCCCAGCATTTT.

The chain recombines TRBV30 with TRBJ1-2; no clear D. This CDR3 spans 13 amino acids. V dropped 1 base and J dropped 4 bases, with 10 bases sitting between them. In germline, CDR1 is GTSNPN, CDR2 SVGIG (reference sequence). CDR3 region: CAWSAGSSYGYTF. The CDR3 DNA follows: TGTGCCTGGAGTGCGGGGAGCAGCTATGGCTACACCTTC.

The chain combines TRBV9 with TRBJ1-4, with a possible D match to TRBD1 (5 bases). CDR3 length: 13 residues. Trimming stripped 0 bases from V and 8 bases from J, with 8 bases between. CDR1 and CDR2 from the germline V gene are SGDLS and YYNGEE. The DNA of the CDR3 is TGTGCCAGCAGCGTAGTTTCAGGGGAAAAACTGTTTTTT. Its translation: CASSVVSGEKLFF.

The genes are TRBV30 and TRBJ1-1, with 8 positions matching TRBD1. This CDR3 is built from 12 residues. The germline CDR1 and CDR2 sequences are GTSNPN and SVGIG (reference sequence). V lost 5 bases and J lost 3; bases outside the gene matches: 2. Here the CDR3 reads CAWWTGYTEAFF. CDR3 nucleotides: TGTGCCTGGTGGACAGGGTACACTGAAGCTTTCTTT.

V gene TRBV20-1 combines with J gene TRBJ2-1, with no clear D. V lost 3 bases, J lost 9 bases, and 12 bases lay in between. The germline CDR1 and CDR2 sequences are DFQATT and SNEGSKA (reference sequence). This CDR3 is 12 amino acids long. This CDR3 reads CSASGASIEQFF. CDR3 in DNA: TGCAGTGCTAGTGGAGCGAGCATTGAGCAGTTCTTC.

This rearrangement joins TRBV27 to TRBJ2-7, with no clear D. V gave up 0 bases and J gave up 4 bases, with 7 bases separating them. Germline CDR1 is MNHEY and CDR2 is SMNVEV (reference sequence). The CDR3 has 13 amino acids. The CDR3 DNA reads as TGTGCCAGCAGTTTATCGAGGTCTTACGAGCAGTACTTC. Its protein product is CASSLSRSYEQYF.

The chain uses TRBV29-1 and TRBJ1-3, with D unclear. Germline V gene sequence: CDR1 SQVTM, CDR2 ANQGSEA. Trimming shortened V by 2 bases and J by 4 bases, and 3 bases separated the two germline ends. CDR3 length: 11 residues. DNA for the CDR3: TGCAGCGTTGAACGGGGAAACACCATATATTTT. Residues: CSVERGNTIYF.

V and J are TRBV30 and TRBJ2-6; D unclear. With 1 base removed from V and 4 bases from J, the gap between germline ends came to 8 bases. In germline, CDR1 is GTSNPN, CDR2 SVGIG (reference sequence). This CDR3 spans 14 amino acids. Here the CDR3 reads CAWSAGAGANVLTF. The CDR3 region has the DNA TGTGCCTGGAGTGCCGGAGCGGGGGCCAACGTCCTGACTTTC.

This sequence joins TRBV19 and TRBJ1-5; D is ambiguous. The ends were cut back, 3 bases at V and 4 bases at J, with 7 bases in the middle. The CDR3 runs to 13 residues. In germline, CDR1 is LNHDA, CDR2 SQIVND (reference sequence). The CDR3 spells CASSIRLNQPQHF. In nucleotides, the CDR3 is TGTGCCAGTAGTATTCGTCTTAATCAGCCCCAGCATTTT. Drawing the rest from reference TRBV19 and TRBJ1-5, the complete variable domain is DGGITQSPKYLFRKEGQNVTLSCEQNLNHDAMYWYRQDPGQGLRLIYYSQIVNDFQKGDIAEGYSVSREKKESFPLTVTSAQKNPTAFYLCASSIRLNQPQHFGDGTRLSIL.

The V gene is TRBV3-1 (or the pseudogene TRBV3-2), the J gene TRBJ2-7; 9 bases are a match to TRBD2. Losses at the gene ends were 0 bases for V and 5 bases for J; bases not matched to a gene: 8. The CDR3 has 16 amino acids. From germline, CDR1 is LGHDT and CDR2 YNNKEL (reference sequence). CDR3 residues: CASSQDLASGNDEQYF. Written as DNA, the CDR3 is TGTGCCAGCAGCCAAGATCTGGCTAGCGGGAACGACGAGCAGTACTTC.